This entry describes one T cell receptor beta chain. What it binds is not known. This specimen comes from a study of cytomegalovirus exposure and HLA in healthy donors. Broader study findings: The study flagged some 170 TCR beta chains as cytomegalovirus-associated. Across donors, most TCRs were seen rarely, yet some public ones were widespread.

The study drew the donors from its approximately 110-subject validation cohort, separate from the 666-subject first cohort. The assay was immunoSEQ multiplex PCR, and TCRdb's table has in-frame clones only and misses some. The sample records 150,000 or so clones, roughly nine tenths being singletons. Material: PBMCs. The sequence derives from a woman younger than 30 in good health and CMV-seronegative.

CDR3 protein: CASSILAYGGSAFF. The CDR3 bases are TGTGCCAGTAGTATCCTAGCCTACGGGGGAAGTGCTTTCTTT. This chain joins TRBV19 and TRBJ1-1; D is perhaps TRBD1 (5 bases). The CDR3 is made up of 14 amino acids. Looked up from germline, CDR1 is LNHDA and CDR2 is SQIVND (reference sequence). Trimming left V 3 bases short and J 11 bases short, with 19 bases between. The full variable domain, rest sourced from reference TRBV19 and TRBJ1-1, is DGGITQSPKYLFRKEGQNVTLSCEQNLNHDAMYWYRQDPGQGLRLIYYSQIVNDFQKGDIAEGYSVSREKKESFPLTVTSAQKNPTAFYLCASSILAYGGSAFFGQGTRLTVV.